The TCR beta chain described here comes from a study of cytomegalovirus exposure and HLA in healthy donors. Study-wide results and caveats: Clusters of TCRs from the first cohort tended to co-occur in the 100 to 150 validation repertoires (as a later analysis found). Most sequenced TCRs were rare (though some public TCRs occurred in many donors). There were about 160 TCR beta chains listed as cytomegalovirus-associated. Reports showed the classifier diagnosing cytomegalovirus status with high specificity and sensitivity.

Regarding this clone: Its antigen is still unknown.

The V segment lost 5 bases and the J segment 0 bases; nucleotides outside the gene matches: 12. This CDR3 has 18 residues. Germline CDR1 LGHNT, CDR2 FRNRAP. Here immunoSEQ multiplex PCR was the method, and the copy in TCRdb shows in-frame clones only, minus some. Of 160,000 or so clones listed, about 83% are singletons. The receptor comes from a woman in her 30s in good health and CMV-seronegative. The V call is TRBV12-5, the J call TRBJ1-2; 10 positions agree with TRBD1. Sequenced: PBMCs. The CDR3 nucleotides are TGTGCTAGTGGTCCCGCCGCGACAGGGGGCAAGGCTAACTATGGCTACACCTTC. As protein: CASGPAATGGKANYGYTF.